Listed below are T cell receptor beta chains from one sample, sequenced in a study of T cells after yellow fever vaccination. TCRdb recomputed calls from the 5' RACE reads with MiXCR, one row per CDR3 protein. The sample includes 500,000 to 650,000 distinct CDR3 sequences, 17% seen only once; the top ten take about 18%. The sequencing used PBMCs, collected about 5 days after the first yellow fever vaccination. The receptor set was obtained from a man in his late teens or twenties who received the YFV17D yellow fever vaccine. CDR3s include the opening cysteine and the closing phenylalanine or tryptophan. Each record gives: D gene, V gene, J gene, clone size, CDR3 DNA, CDR3 protein. D genes are given only for firm matches. Clone size, where shown, is once, few, many, or a class for clones that have expanded.

d_call: .; v_call: TRBV4-2; j_call: TRBJ1-1; clone_size: .; cdr3_nt: TGTGCCAGCAGCCAAGGTTCCCAGGATGGCCTGAACACTGAAGCTTTCTTT; cdr3_aa: CASSQGSQDGLNTEAFF
d_call: .; v_call: TRBV12-5; j_call: TRBJ2-1; clone_size: few; cdr3_nt: TGTGCTAGTGGTGCCAGGGGGGATGAGCAGTTCTTC; cdr3_aa: CASGARGDEQFF
d_call: .; v_call: TRBV12-3/TRBV12-4; j_call: TRBJ1-2; clone_size: .; cdr3_nt: TGTGCCAGCAGTACCCGTACCTATGGCTACACCTTC; cdr3_aa: CASSTRTYGYTF
d_call: TRBD2; v_call: TRBV19; j_call: TRBJ2-1; clone_size: .; cdr3_nt: TGTGCCAGTAGTTCCTCCCTAGCGGGGGGGCTTCTTGAGCAGTTCTTC; cdr3_aa: CASSSSLAGGLLEQFF
d_call: TRBD2; v_call: TRBV11-2; j_call: TRBJ2-1; clone_size: few; cdr3_nt: TGTGCCAGTGGTAGCGGGGGGGGGATCAATGAGCAGTTCTTC; cdr3_aa: CASGSGGGINEQFF
d_call: TRBD2; v_call: TRBV5-5; j_call: TRBJ2-5; clone_size: .; cdr3_nt: TGTGCCAGCAGCATCCCCGGGGGGACAGAGACCCAGTACTTC; cdr3_aa: CASSIPGGTETQYF
d_call: .; v_call: TRBV28; j_call: TRBJ1-6; clone_size: .; cdr3_nt: TGTGCCAGCAGTACAGATGGGAGGAGCTCCTATAATTCACCCCTCCACTTT; cdr3_aa: CASSTDGRSSYNSPLHF
d_call: .; v_call: TRBV7-2; j_call: TRBJ2-5; clone_size: few; cdr3_nt: TGTGCCAGCAGCGTTTTAGATCAAGAGACCCAGTACTTC; cdr3_aa: CASSVLDQETQYF
d_call: .; v_call: TRBV5-1; j_call: TRBJ1-1; clone_size: .; cdr3_nt: TGCGCCAGCAGCACTGGTATGGCGGTGAACACTGAAGCTTTCTTT; cdr3_aa: CASSTGMAVNTEAFF
d_call: .; v_call: TRBV19; j_call: TRBJ1-2; clone_size: .; cdr3_nt: TGTGCCAGTAGTTGGAAAACCTATGGCTACACCTTC; cdr3_aa: CASSWKTYGYTF
d_call: TRBD2; v_call: TRBV5-1; j_call: TRBJ2-1; clone_size: few; cdr3_nt: TGCGCCGGCTCCGGTACTAGCGGGGGCTCCTACAATGAGCAGTTCTTC; cdr3_aa: CAGSGTSGGSYNEQFF
d_call: TRBD1; v_call: TRBV6-2/TRBV6-3; j_call: TRBJ1-5; clone_size: many; cdr3_nt: TGTGCCAGCAGCCGGACAGGGGAACCCCAGCCCCAGCATTTT; cdr3_aa: CASSRTGEPQPQHF
d_call: TRBD1; v_call: TRBV5-8; j_call: TRBJ1-5; clone_size: few; cdr3_nt: TGTGCCAGCAGCCACAGGGGGAGGAATCAGCCCCAGCATTTT; cdr3_aa: CASSHRGRNQPQHF
d_call: TRBD1; v_call: TRBV6-5; j_call: TRBJ2-5; clone_size: few; cdr3_nt: TGTGCCAGCAGTTACACCCCGACAGGGGGGAGCACCCAGTACTTC; cdr3_aa: CASSYTPTGGSTQYF
d_call: TRBD2; v_call: TRBV6-2/TRBV6-3; j_call: TRBJ2-1; clone_size: .; cdr3_nt: TGTGCCAGCCTACTAGCGGGGGGGCCCGGAAGGGATGAGCAGTTCTTC; cdr3_aa: CASLLAGGPGRDEQFF
d_call: TRBD1; v_call: TRBV7-6; j_call: TRBJ2-7; clone_size: few; cdr3_nt: TGTGCCAGCAGCTTAGAGGGACAGGGGGCTTACGAGCAGTACTTC; cdr3_aa: CASSLEGQGAYEQYF
d_call: .; v_call: TRBV7-2; j_call: TRBJ1-1; clone_size: .; cdr3_nt: TGTGCCAGCAGCTTAGCGGGTACAGGAGACGCTTTCTTT; cdr3_aa: CASSLAGTGDAFF
d_call: TRBD2; v_call: TRBV2; j_call: TRBJ2-1; clone_size: .; cdr3_nt: TGTGCCAGCGGGGCTAGCGGGGGTGGAAATGAGCAGTTCTTC; cdr3_aa: CASGASGGGNEQFF
d_call: .; v_call: TRBV4-1; j_call: TRBJ2-2; clone_size: few; cdr3_nt: TGCGCCAGCAGCCAAACACCCACGGGACACCTGAACACCGGGGAGCTGTTTTTT; cdr3_aa: CASSQTPTGHLNTGELFF
d_call: .; v_call: TRBV20-1; j_call: TRBJ2-3; clone_size: .; cdr3_nt: TGCAGTGCTAGAGATCTGACTGAACCCACAGATACGCAGTATTTT; cdr3_aa: CSARDLTEPTDTQYF
d_call: .; v_call: TRBV4-1; j_call: TRBJ2-3; clone_size: few; cdr3_nt: TGCGCCAGCTCGCCGGGGCGAGGGGCACCAGATACGCAGTATTTT; cdr3_aa: CASSPGRGAPDTQYF
d_call: .; v_call: TRBV6-1; j_call: TRBJ2-5; clone_size: .; cdr3_nt: TGTGCCAGCAGCCCAAGAAGCGCCCAAGAGACCCAGTACTTC; cdr3_aa: CASSPRSAQETQYF
d_call: TRBD1; v_call: TRBV6-1; j_call: TRBJ1-1; clone_size: .; cdr3_nt: TGTGCCAGCATCGAACAGGGGCGCGATGAAGCTTTCTTT; cdr3_aa: CASIEQGRDEAFF
d_call: .; v_call: TRBV27; j_call: TRBJ1-3; clone_size: .; cdr3_nt: TGTGCCAGCAGTCTCTCGGATGTGGGGAACACCATATATTTT; cdr3_aa: CASSLSDVGNTIYF
d_call: .; v_call: TRBV7-3; j_call: TRBJ1-6; clone_size: few; cdr3_nt: TGTGCCAGCAGTCCTGGGCCCAGGGAGGGTTCACCCCTCCACTTT; cdr3_aa: CASSPGPREGSPLHF
d_call: TRBD1; v_call: TRBV27; j_call: TRBJ1-2; clone_size: .; cdr3_nt: TGTGCCAGCAGTGATTTCAGGGGGTGGGGCTACACCTTC; cdr3_aa: CASSDFRGWGYTF
d_call: .; v_call: TRBV5-4; j_call: TRBJ2-1; clone_size: once; cdr3_nt: TGTGCCAGCAGTTACCTGGGAACAGACCCCTACAATGAGCAGTTCTTC; cdr3_aa: CASSYLGTDPYNEQFF
d_call: TRBD1; v_call: TRBV29-1; j_call: TRBJ1-2; clone_size: few; cdr3_nt: TGCAGCGTTGAAAAGGGGGCCAGCCTCTACACCTTC; cdr3_aa: CSVEKGASLYTF
d_call: TRBD2; v_call: TRBV6-7; j_call: TRBJ2-3; clone_size: .; cdr3_nt: TGTGCCAGCAGCTGGGTGGGAGCGGGGGATATTGGGACAGATACGCAGTATTTT; cdr3_aa: CASSWVGAGDIGTDTQYF
d_call: .; v_call: TRBV12-3/TRBV12-4; j_call: TRBJ2-2; clone_size: .; cdr3_nt: TGTGCCACCGCCTGGGGGCAGGGCGGGGAGCTGTTTTTT; cdr3_aa: CATAWGQGGELFF
d_call: .; v_call: TRBV24-1; j_call: TRBJ1-2; clone_size: .; cdr3_nt: TGTGCCACCAGTGACCCGGGACGTCCCTATGGCTACACCTTC; cdr3_aa: CATSDPGRPYGYTF
d_call: .; v_call: TRBV20-1; j_call: TRBJ1-1; clone_size: .; cdr3_nt: TGCAGTCTTAAGGGGAGCACTGAAGCTTTCTTT; cdr3_aa: CSLKGSTEAFF
d_call: TRBD2; v_call: TRBV7-3; j_call: TRBJ2-3; clone_size: .; cdr3_nt: TGTGCCAGCAGCTTAGAGACTAGCTCTACAGATACGCAGTATTTT; cdr3_aa: CASSLETSSTDTQYF
d_call: TRBD1; v_call: TRBV4-3; j_call: TRBJ1-6; clone_size: .; cdr3_nt: TGCGCCAGCGCTTTCATCAGGGGGAATTCACCCCTCCACTTT; cdr3_aa: CASAFIRGNSPLHF
d_call: .; v_call: TRBV19; j_call: TRBJ2-4; clone_size: .; cdr3_nt: TGTGCCAGTAGTATAGGGGGGACGGAAAACATTCAGTACTTC; cdr3_aa: CASSIGGTENIQYF
d_call: .; v_call: TRBV5-4; j_call: TRBJ1-6; clone_size: few; cdr3_nt: TGTGCCAGCAGCTTGTACGGGGATAATTCACCCCTCCACTTT; cdr3_aa: CASSLYGDNSPLHF
d_call: .; v_call: TRBV6-1; j_call: TRBJ2-1; clone_size: few; cdr3_nt: TGTGCCAGCAGTGAAATGTGGGGGGCTCTGGGTAATGAGCAGTTCTTC; cdr3_aa: CASSEMWGALGNEQFF
d_call: .; v_call: TRBV27; j_call: TRBJ1-1; clone_size: few; cdr3_nt: TGTGCCAGCAGTTCAGAAACGGGCACTGAAGCTTTCTTT; cdr3_aa: CASSSETGTEAFF
d_call: TRBD1; v_call: TRBV27; j_call: TRBJ1-4; clone_size: .; cdr3_nt: TGTGCCAGCAGTTTGCGCGAAAGGGACAGGGGGCTATTTGGTGAAAAACTGTTTTTT; cdr3_aa: CASSLRERDRGLFGEKLFF
d_call: .; v_call: TRBV20-1; j_call: TRBJ2-5; clone_size: few; cdr3_nt: TGCAGTGCTAGGGCCCGGGGGGCCCCAGAGACCCAGTACTTC; cdr3_aa: CSARARGAPETQYF
d_call: .; v_call: TRBV6-2/TRBV6-3; j_call: TRBJ2-3; clone_size: .; cdr3_nt: TGTGCCAGCGGTCAACATACGCAGTATTTT; cdr3_aa: CASGQHTQYF
d_call: .; v_call: TRBV6-2/TRBV6-3; j_call: TRBJ1-1; clone_size: .; cdr3_nt: TGTGCCAGCAGTTACTCACAGGGATGGGACACTGAAGCTTTCTTT; cdr3_aa: CASSYSQGWDTEAFF
d_call: .; v_call: TRBV24-1; j_call: TRBJ2-1; clone_size: .; cdr3_nt: TGTGCCACCAGTGATTCGTCCGGGCTTGGGAGCTCCTACAATGAGCAGTTCTTC; cdr3_aa: CATSDSSGLGSSYNEQFF
d_call: TRBD1; v_call: TRBV28; j_call: TRBJ2-7; clone_size: few; cdr3_nt: TGTGCCAGCAGTCCCGCCTCGACAGGGTTGGAGCAGTACTTC; cdr3_aa: CASSPASTGLEQYF
d_call: .; v_call: TRBV29-1; j_call: TRBJ1-1; clone_size: many; cdr3_nt: TGCAGCGTTGGTCGGGGGATGAACACTGAAGCTTTCTTT; cdr3_aa: CSVGRGMNTEAFF
d_call: .; v_call: TRBV15; j_call: TRBJ1-1; clone_size: .; cdr3_nt: TGTGCCACCAGCAGAGATCCAGCACTCCCCGTGGGAGAAGCTTTCTTT; cdr3_aa: CATSRDPALPVGEAFF
d_call: .; v_call: TRBV12-3/TRBV12-4; j_call: TRBJ1-1; clone_size: many; cdr3_nt: TGTGCCAGCACCCCCGTCAATCGGGGCACTGAAGCTTTCTTT; cdr3_aa: CASTPVNRGTEAFF
d_call: TRBD2; v_call: TRBV5-4; j_call: TRBJ2-3; clone_size: few; cdr3_nt: TGTGCCAGCAGCGTTGGGGGAGCGGGGTCTAGCACAGATACGCAGTATTTT; cdr3_aa: CASSVGGAGSSTDTQYF
d_call: .; v_call: TRBV29-1; j_call: TRBJ2-2; clone_size: .; cdr3_nt: TGCAGCGTTAGGCGGAACCAGAACACCGGGGAGCTGTTTTTT; cdr3_aa: CSVRRNQNTGELFF
d_call: .; v_call: TRBV6-5; j_call: TRBJ2-3; clone_size: .; cdr3_nt: TGTGCCAGCAGTAAAGGGGATACGCAGTATTTT; cdr3_aa: CASSKGDTQYF
d_call: .; v_call: TRBV27; j_call: TRBJ2-1; clone_size: .; cdr3_nt: TGTGCCAGCAGTCAGAAGACGCCTCCAGGGCCGCCCTACAATGAGCAGTTCTTC; cdr3_aa: CASSQKTPPGPPYNEQFF
d_call: .; v_call: TRBV12-5; j_call: TRBJ2-3; clone_size: few; cdr3_nt: TGTGCTAGTGGGTCACAGGGCCCAGATACGCAGTATTTT; cdr3_aa: CASGSQGPDTQYF
d_call: TRBD1; v_call: TRBV5-1; j_call: TRBJ2-7; clone_size: .; cdr3_nt: TGCGCCAGCAGCGGTTACAGGGGGAGCTACGAGCAGTACTTC; cdr3_aa: CASSGYRGSYEQYF
d_call: .; v_call: TRBV7-3; j_call: TRBJ2-1; clone_size: few; cdr3_nt: TGTGCCAGCAGCCGGCAAGCGGGCAGGGCACGCAATGAGCAGTTCTTC; cdr3_aa: CASSRQAGRARNEQFF
d_call: .; v_call: TRBV5-1; j_call: TRBJ1-1; clone_size: many; cdr3_nt: TGCGCCAGCAGCTTGATAACAGAGAACACTGAAGCTTTCTTT; cdr3_aa: CASSLITENTEAFF
d_call: .; v_call: TRBV6-5; j_call: TRBJ2-3; clone_size: many; cdr3_nt: TGTGCCAGCAGTAGACTAGGGGGTGGGCAGTATTTT; cdr3_aa: CASSRLGGGQYF
d_call: .; v_call: TRBV4-2; j_call: TRBJ1-4; clone_size: .; cdr3_nt: TGTGCCAGCAGCCTTTACAGAGGGCGTGAGGAAAAACTGTTTTTT; cdr3_aa: CASSLYRGREEKLFF
d_call: TRBD1; v_call: TRBV24-1; j_call: TRBJ2-5; clone_size: .; cdr3_nt: TGTGCCACCAGTGACCACGGACAGGGCTACCAAGAGACCCAGTACTTC; cdr3_aa: CATSDHGQGYQETQYF
d_call: .; v_call: TRBV4-3; j_call: TRBJ1-2; clone_size: .; cdr3_nt: TGCGCCAGCAGCCAACGAGGGATAGGGGGCTACACCTTC; cdr3_aa: CASSQRGIGGYTF